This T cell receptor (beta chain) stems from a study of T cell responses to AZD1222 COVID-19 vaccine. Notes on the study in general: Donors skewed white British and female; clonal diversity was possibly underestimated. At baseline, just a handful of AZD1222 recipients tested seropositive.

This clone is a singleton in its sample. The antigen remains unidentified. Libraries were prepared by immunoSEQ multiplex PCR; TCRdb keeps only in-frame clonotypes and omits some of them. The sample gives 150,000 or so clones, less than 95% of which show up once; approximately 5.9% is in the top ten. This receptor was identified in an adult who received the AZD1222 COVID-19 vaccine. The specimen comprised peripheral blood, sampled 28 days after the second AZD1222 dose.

CDR3 residues: CASSQGPQGKPQHF. CDR3 in DNA: TGTGCCAGCAGCCAAGGGCCGCAGGGCAAGCCCCAGCATTTT. The chain uses TRBV16 and TRBJ1-5; D perhaps matches TRBD1 (5 bases). Germline V CDR1 and CDR2: KGHSY, FQNENV. The V end lost 2 bases, the J end lost 8 bases, and 13 bases lay between the germline ends. This CDR3 has 14 residues.